This T cell receptor (beta chain) was sequenced for a study of blood T cell repertoires in COVID-19. Overall study context: Some COVID-19 samples were acute and others convalescent; all came from the United States, Italy and Spain. T cells, B-cell-depleted T cells, or PBMCs supplied cDNA or gDNA.

The V and J ends lost 4 bases and 1 base, in that order; junction bases with no gene match: 7. Germline assignment: CDR1 SGHDT and CDR2 YYEEEE. CDR3 length equals 15 residues. Per the authors' pipeline: The assay estimated nucleated cells by amplifying reference gene primers. The assay was immunoSEQ multiplex PCR, and TCRdb's table has in-frame clones only and misses some. From that table come the V and J calls and clone size; the DNA was used to work out D and trimming. The sample shows about 69,000 clones, roughly 79% of them seen only once. Sequencing was done on a sample of peripheral blood. This receptor was obtained from a human donor in a cohort sampled during active COVID-19. This chain joins TRBV5-6 and TRBJ2-7; 8 bases map to TRBD1. Written as DNA, the CDR3 is TGTGCCAGCAGCCGGACCGGACAGGGTTCCTACGAGCAGTACTTC. It codes for CASSRTGQGSYEQYF.